This T cell receptor beta chain appears in the sequencing data of a study of blood T cell repertoires in COVID-19. Study-wide context: The United States, Italy and Spain provided the acute and convalescent COVID-19 samples.

Measured with immunoSEQ multiplex PCR; TCRdb has only the in-frame clones, and not every one. Of 190,000 or so clones listed, around 87% are singletons. Losses at the gene ends were 0 bases for V and 8 bases for J; bases not matched to a gene: 6. The CDR3 runs to 15 residues. Per germline, CDR1 SGHRS and CDR2 YFSETQ. The clonotype was recovered from a man in his forties with active or convalescent COVID-19. V and J are TRBV5-1 and TRBJ2-1; 9 positions agree with TRBD1. The sample taken for sequencing was peripheral blood. The CDR3 DNA sequence: TGCGCCAGCAGCTTGGACGGACAGGGGTTCGATGAGCAGTTCTTC. The encoded protein is CASSLDGQGFDEQFF.